The clone carrying this T cell receptor (beta chain) appeared once. As yet, its antigen is unknown. The CDR3 runs to 14 residues. Germline V gene sequence: CDR1 LNHDA, CDR2 SQIVND (reference sequence). This record comes from a study of cytomegalovirus exposure and HLA in healthy donors. Study in general: Unique TCR beta sequences numbering 120 million or so came from 150 million to 200 million T cells in an earlier analysis. The study's findings and limits: Segments of the TCR beta V type were, in most cases, productive about 87% or about 30% of the time in an earlier analysis.

PCR amplification relied on 60 Vbeta primers (plus 13 Jbeta primers). This table comes from immunoSEQ multiplex PCR, and its TCRdb copy is limited to in-frame clones, with some not included. The sample includes roughly 140,000 clones, about 75% of them seen just once. Among the donors, all were healthy bone marrow donors. This sequence joins TRBV19 and TRBJ2-5; 9 bases agree with TRBD2. The tail of the sequence fits TRBJ2-7 better, so the J call may be wrong. Sequencing was carried out using PBMCs. This sequence originates from a man younger than 35 in good health and CMV-seronegative. CDR3 loop: CASRAAGGSYEQYF. Written as DNA, the CDR3 is TGTGCCAGTAGAGCAGCGGGAGGCTCCTACGAGCAGTACTTC.